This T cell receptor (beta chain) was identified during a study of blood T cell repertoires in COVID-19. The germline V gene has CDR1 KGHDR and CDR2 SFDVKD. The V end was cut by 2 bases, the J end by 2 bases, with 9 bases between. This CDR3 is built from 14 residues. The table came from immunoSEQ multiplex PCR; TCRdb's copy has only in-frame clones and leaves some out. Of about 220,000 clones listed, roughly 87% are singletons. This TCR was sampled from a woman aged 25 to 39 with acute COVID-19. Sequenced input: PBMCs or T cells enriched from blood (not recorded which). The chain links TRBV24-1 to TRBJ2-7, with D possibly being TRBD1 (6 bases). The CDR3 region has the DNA TGTGCCACCAGTGATTCCGGGACACCCTACGAGCAGTACTTC. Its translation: CATSDSGTPYEQYF.